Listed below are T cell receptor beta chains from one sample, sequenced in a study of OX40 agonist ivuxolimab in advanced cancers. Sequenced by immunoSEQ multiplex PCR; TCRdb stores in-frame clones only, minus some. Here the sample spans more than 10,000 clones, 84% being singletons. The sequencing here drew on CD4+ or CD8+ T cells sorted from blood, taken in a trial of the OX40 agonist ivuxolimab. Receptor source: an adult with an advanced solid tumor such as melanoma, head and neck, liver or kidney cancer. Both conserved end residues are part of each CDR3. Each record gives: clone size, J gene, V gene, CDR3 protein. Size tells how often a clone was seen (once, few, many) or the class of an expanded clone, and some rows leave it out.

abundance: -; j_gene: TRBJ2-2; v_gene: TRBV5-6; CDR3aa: CASSSLRARNTGELFF
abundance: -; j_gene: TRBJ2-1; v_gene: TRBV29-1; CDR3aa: CSADITGTGLYNEQFF
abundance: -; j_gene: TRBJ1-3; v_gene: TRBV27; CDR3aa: CASSLSGQSSGNTIYF
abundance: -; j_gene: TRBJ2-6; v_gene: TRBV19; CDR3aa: CASSYLTYGANVLTF
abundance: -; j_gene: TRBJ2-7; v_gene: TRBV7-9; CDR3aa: CASSSGAYEQYF
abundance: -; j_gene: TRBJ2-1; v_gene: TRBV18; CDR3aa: CASSPIYNEQFF
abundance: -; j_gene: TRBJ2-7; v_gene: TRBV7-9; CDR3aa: CASSLPGTYEQYF
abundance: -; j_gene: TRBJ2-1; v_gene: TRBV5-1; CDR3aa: CASSLGLAGLYNEQFF
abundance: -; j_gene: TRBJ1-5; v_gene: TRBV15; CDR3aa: CATSGGAGLGQPQHF
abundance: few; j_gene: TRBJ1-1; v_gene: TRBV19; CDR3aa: CASSMRVSEAFF
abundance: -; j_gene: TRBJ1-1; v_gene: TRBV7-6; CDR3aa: CASSSYPGQMNTEAFF
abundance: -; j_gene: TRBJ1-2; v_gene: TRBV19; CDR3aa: CASSIRAGGYGYTF
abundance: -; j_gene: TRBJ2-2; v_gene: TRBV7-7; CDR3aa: CASSLGSRGPEGVSNTGELFF
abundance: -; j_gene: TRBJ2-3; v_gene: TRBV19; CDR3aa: CASKPYGLADPTDTQYF
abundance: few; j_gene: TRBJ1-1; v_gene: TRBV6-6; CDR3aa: CASSDGQNTEAFF
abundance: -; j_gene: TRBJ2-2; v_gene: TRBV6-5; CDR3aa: CASTGTGELFF
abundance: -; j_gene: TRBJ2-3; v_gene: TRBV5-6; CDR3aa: CASSFGPDTQYF
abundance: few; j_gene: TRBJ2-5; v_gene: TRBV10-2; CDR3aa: CASSELAGAQETQYF
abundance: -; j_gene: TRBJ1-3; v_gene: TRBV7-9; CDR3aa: CASSQRDRVNTIYF
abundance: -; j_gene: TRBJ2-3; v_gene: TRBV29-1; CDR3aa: CSVVGDRADTQYF
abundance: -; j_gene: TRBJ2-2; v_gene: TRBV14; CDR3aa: CASSQDISVIAGELFF
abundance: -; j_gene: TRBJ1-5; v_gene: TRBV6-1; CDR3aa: CASNPWTGDQPQHF
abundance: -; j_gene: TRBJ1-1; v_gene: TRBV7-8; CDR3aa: CASSRRLDWNTEAFF
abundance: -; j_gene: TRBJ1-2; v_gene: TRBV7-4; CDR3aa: CASSSPTANYGYTF
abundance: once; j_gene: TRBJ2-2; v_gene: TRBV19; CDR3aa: CASSIRTGGYPGELFF
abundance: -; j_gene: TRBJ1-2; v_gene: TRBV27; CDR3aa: CASSLGRGYGYTF
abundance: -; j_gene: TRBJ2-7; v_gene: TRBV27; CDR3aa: CASSFEGLGLGDEQYF
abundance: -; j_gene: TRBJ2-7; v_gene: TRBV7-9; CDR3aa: CASSGGSYEQYF
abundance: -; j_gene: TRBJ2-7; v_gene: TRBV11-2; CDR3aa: CASSLGTSGTYEQYF
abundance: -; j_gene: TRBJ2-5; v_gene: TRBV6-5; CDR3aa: CASSRGETQYF
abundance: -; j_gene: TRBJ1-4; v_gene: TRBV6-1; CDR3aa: CASSERADWDLKLFF
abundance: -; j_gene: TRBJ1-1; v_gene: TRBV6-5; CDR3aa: CASSYWDGSNTEAFF
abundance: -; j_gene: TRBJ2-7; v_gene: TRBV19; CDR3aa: CASTGGDRERSYEQYF
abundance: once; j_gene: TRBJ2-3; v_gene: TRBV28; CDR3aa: CASSEGTGETDTQYF
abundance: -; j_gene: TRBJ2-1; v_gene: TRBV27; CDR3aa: CASSQSPGGDNEQFF
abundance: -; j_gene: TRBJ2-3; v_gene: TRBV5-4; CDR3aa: CASSEGQWRPSTDTQYF
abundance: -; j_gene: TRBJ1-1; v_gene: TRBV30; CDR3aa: CAWRFTSNTEAFF
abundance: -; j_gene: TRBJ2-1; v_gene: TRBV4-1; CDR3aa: CASSQASGRAYNEQFF
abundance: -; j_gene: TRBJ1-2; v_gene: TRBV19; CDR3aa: CASSWTGNYGYTF
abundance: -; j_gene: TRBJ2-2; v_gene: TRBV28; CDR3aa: CASSLVSQRDRTGELFF
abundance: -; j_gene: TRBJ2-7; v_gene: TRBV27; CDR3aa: CASRGRGVEQYF
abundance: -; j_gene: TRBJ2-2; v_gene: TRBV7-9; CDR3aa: CASSFSQGAGVELFF
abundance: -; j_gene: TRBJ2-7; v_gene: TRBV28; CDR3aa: CASSSGTGYSYEQYF
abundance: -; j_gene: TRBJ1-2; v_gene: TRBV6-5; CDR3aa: CASGQYTGFLYGYTF
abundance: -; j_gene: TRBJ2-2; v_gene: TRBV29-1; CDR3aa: CSVVVLSGELFF